The entry that follows covers one TCR beta chain sequence. Its antigen remains unidentified. Compared with germline, one end of the junction differs, possibly owing to a read error. The data stem from a study of cytomegalovirus exposure and HLA in healthy donors. Study findings and constraints: The likely explanation for a cluster of highly shared sequence variants was sequencing artifact.

The germline V gene encodes CDR1 SEHNR and CDR2 FQNEAQ (reference sequence). The CDR3 consists of 15 residues. PCR primers comprised 60 Vbeta and 13 Jbeta primers. The protocol was immunoSEQ multiplex PCR, while the TCRdb copy is restricted to in-frame clones and leaves out a portion. The repertoire holds approximately 75,000 clones, with around three quarters as singletons. The clonotype comes from a male donor in good health and CMV-seronegative. This chain uses TRBV7-9 with TRBJ2-5; no reliable D call. Sequences were obtained from PBMCs. The CDR3 protein is CSSSLVPGRIETQYF. In DNA, the CDR3 is TGTTCCAGCAGCTTAGTTCCCGGCAGGATTGAGACCCAGTACTTC.